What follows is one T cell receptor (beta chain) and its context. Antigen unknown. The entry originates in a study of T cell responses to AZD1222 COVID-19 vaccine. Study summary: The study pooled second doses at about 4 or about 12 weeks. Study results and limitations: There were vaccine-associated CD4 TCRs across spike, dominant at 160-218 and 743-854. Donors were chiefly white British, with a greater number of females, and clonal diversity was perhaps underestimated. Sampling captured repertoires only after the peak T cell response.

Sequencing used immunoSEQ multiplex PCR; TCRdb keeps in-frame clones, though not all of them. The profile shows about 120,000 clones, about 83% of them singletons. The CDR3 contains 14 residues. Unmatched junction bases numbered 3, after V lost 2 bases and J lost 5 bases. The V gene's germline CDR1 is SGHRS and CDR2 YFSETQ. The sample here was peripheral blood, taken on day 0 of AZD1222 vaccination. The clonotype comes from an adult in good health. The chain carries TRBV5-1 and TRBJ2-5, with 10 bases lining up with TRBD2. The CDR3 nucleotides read TGCGCCAGCAGCTTAGAAGCGGGAGGGGAGACCCAGTACTTC. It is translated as CASSLEAGGETQYF.